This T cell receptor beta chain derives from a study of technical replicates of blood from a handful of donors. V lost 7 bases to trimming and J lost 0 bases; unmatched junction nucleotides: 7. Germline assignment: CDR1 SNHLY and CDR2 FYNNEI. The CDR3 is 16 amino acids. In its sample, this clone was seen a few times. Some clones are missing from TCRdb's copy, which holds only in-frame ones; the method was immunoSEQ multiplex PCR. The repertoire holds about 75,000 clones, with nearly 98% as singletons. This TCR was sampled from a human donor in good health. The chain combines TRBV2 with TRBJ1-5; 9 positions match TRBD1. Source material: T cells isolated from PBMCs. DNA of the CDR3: TGTGCCAGCACAGGGACAGGGTATTCTAGCAATCAGCCCCAGCATTTT. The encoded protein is CASTGTGYSSNQPQHF. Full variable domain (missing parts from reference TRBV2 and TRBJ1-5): EPEVTQTPSHQVTQMGQEVILRCVPISNHLYFYWYRQILGQKVEFLVSFYNNEISEKSEIFDDQFSVERPDGSNFTLKIRSTKLEDSAMYFCASTGTGYSSNQPQHFGDGTRLSIL.